This T cell receptor (beta chain) was sequenced during a study of T cells in Graves' hyperthyroidism and ophthalmopathy. Overall study: Before any treatment, at initial diagnosis, peripheral blood was collected.

This clonotype was seen at least ten times. Aged 18 to 65, the patients had hyperthyroidism that was newly diagnosed and had lasted under 2 months. Any symptoms of ophthalmopathy came after the first hyperthyroidism diagnosis, from which the blood sample dates. The authors obtained PBMCs from more than 8 ml of fresh peripheral blood. The CDR3 contains 14 residues. Germline V gene lookup returns CDR1 SNHLY and CDR2 FYNNEI. Deletions cut 2 bases from V and 2 bases from J, with 9 bases between. Amplification of TCR beta CDR3 regions was performed using RNA transcripts as template. A first-round RT-PCR of the TCR CDR3 used the HTBI primer set. Each CDR3 protein gets one entry after TCRdb re-called the multiplex PCR reads with MiXCR. The data hold some 250,000 distinct CDR3 sequences, with 13% to 15% observed a single time.

The TCR originated in a woman in her forties or fifties with Graves' hyperthyroidism that later progressed to Graves' ophthalmopathy. The V call is TRBV2, the J call TRBJ1-1, with unresolved D. The material sequenced was blood. CDR3 protein: CASSESTSNTEAFF. CDR3 DNA sequence: TGTGCCAGCAGTGAATCGACGAGCAACACTGAAGCTTTCTTT. Variable domain in full (rest from reference TRBV2 and TRBJ1-1): EPEVTQTPSHQVTQMGQEVILRCVPISNHLYFYWYRQILGQKVEFLVSFYNNEISEKSEIFDDQFSVERPDGSNFTLKIRSTKLEDSAMYFCASSESTSNTEAFFGQGTRLTVV.